Listed below are T cell receptor beta chains from one sample, sequenced in a study of blood T cell repertoires in COVID-19. The table came from immunoSEQ multiplex PCR; TCRdb's copy has only in-frame clones and leaves some out. The repertoire consists of 200,000 to 300,000 clones, with around 88% occurring once and the leading ten covering under 9.5%. The sample consisted of PBMCs or T cells enriched from blood (not recorded which). These receptors were taken from a man in his forties who had recovered from COVID-19. The CDR3 runs from the conserved cysteine through the conserved F or W. A D gene is named only where the DNA matches it firmly. A clone size is listed for some rows: how often the clone was seen (once, few, many), or a class if it is expanded.

clone size | D gene | J gene | V gene | CDR3 protein | CDR3 DNA
NA | NA | TRBJ1-2 | TRBV30 | CAWRTPGHINYGYTF | TGTGCCTGGAGGACTCCGGGACACATAAACTATGGCTACACCTTC
NA | TRBD2 | TRBJ2-3 | TRBV19 | CASSLWTSGRGDTQYF | TGTGCCAGTAGTCTTTGGACTAGCGGGAGAGGGGATACGCAGTATTTT
NA | NA | TRBJ1-2 | TRBV13 | CASSLLVEPGYTF | TGTGCCAGCAGCTTACTAGTGGAACCTGGCTACACCTTC
NA | NA | TRBJ1-1 | TRBV2 | CASSDPVGLNTEAFF | TGTGCCAGCAGTGATCCGGTGGGGCTGAACACTGAAGCTTTCTTT
NA | NA | TRBJ1-1 | TRBV7-9 | CASELETVVAAEAFF | TGTGCCAGCGAATTGGAAACAGTGGTCGCCGCTGAAGCTTTCTTT
NA | NA | TRBJ1-2 | TRBV28 | CASSLFRATGYTF | TGTGCCAGCAGTTTATTCAGGGCGACGGGCTACACCTTC
NA | NA | TRBJ1-6 | TRBV5-8 | CASSLATKGYNSPLHF | TGTGCCAGCAGCTTGGCCACTAAGGGGTATAATTCACCCCTCCACTTT
once | NA | TRBJ1-3 | TRBV7-2 | CASSLERLGGQTGNTIYF | TGTGCCAGCAGCTTAGAGCGGCTGGGGGGGCAAACTGGAAACACCATATATTTT
NA | NA | TRBJ2-3 | TRBV29-1 | CSGKGSPSTDTQYF | TGCAGCGGAAAGGGGTCCCCTAGCACAGATACGCAGTATTTT
NA | TRBD2 | TRBJ2-7 | TRBV11-2 | CASSWTSGSYEQYF | TGTGCCAGCAGCTGGACTAGCGGGTCATACGAGCAGTACTTC
NA | TRBD1 | TRBJ1-3 | TRBV6-5 | CASNPGQGARNTIYF | TGTGCCAGCAACCCCGGACAGGGGGCTAGAAACACCATATATTTT
NA | TRBD1 | TRBJ1-3 | TRBV28 | CASSGGTGLSGNTIYF | TGTGCCAGCAGTGGGGGGACAGGGCTCTCTGGAAACACCATATATTTT
NA | NA | TRBJ1-6 | TRBV19 | CASSIRHREDNSPLHF | TGTGCCAGTAGTATAAGACACCGGGAGGACAATTCACCCCTCCACTTT
few | TRBD1 | TRBJ1-4 | TRBV11-1 | CASSLKTGGYEKLFF | TGTGCCAGCAGCCTAAAGACAGGGGGATACGAAAAACTGTTTTTT
NA | NA | TRBJ1-2 | TRBV12-3/TRBV12-4 | CVNSNELRGYTF | TGTGTCAACAGCAACGAACTGAGAGGCTACACCTTC
NA | NA | TRBJ1-5 | TRBV2 | CASRVSGTSNQPQHF | TGTGCCAGCAGGGTTTCGGGTACGAGCAATCAGCCCCAGCATTTT
few | NA | TRBJ2-1 | TRBV5-1 | CASSRSSDNEQFF | TGCGCCAGCAGCCGTAGTTCCGACAATGAGCAGTTCTTC
NA | TRBD2 | TRBJ2-1 | TRBV6-5 | CASSYSGAGVINEQFF | TGTGCCAGCAGTTACTCGGGCGCGGGAGTTATCAATGAGCAGTTCTTC
few | TRBD1 | TRBJ1-1 | TRBV19 | CASSRNPTPGQENTEAFF | TGTGCCAGTAGTAGAAACCCAACTCCGGGACAGGAGAACACTGAAGCTTTCTTT
NA | TRBD2 | TRBJ2-1 | TRBV19 | CASSIGAGVGEQFF | TGTGCCAGTAGTATAGGAGCGGGAGTCGGTGAGCAGTTCTTC
NA | TRBD2 | TRBJ2-4 | TRBV7-2 | CASSPLGTSGRAANIQYF | TGTGCCAGCAGCCCTCTAGGGACTAGCGGGAGGGCAGCAAACATTCAGTACTTC
NA | TRBD2 | TRBJ2-1 | TRBV7-7 | CASSPGLTSVWGNEQFF | TGTGCCAGCAGCCCAGGACTGACTAGCGTTTGGGGGAATGAGCAGTTCTTC
NA | TRBD2 | TRBJ2-7 | TRBV27 | CASSLLPGGYEQYF | TGTGCCAGCAGTTTACTTCCGGGGGGTTACGAGCAGTACTTC
NA | NA | TRBJ2-1 | TRBV3-1/TRBV3-2 | CASSDRGAGYNEQFF | TGTGCCAGCAGTGACCGTGGCGCCGGGTACAATGAGCAGTTCTTC
NA | NA | TRBJ2-1 | TRBV11-2 | CASSFGRGRLKFF | TGTGCCAGCAGCTTCGGCAGGGGCAGGCTGAAGTTCTTC
NA | NA | TRBJ1-3 | TRBV25-1 | CASSEYNPGGPGNTIYF | TGTGCCAGCAGTGAATATAACCCGGGAGGGCCTGGAAACACCATATATTTT
NA | TRBD2 | TRBJ2-7 | TRBV7-8 | CAAGGGTYEQYF | TGTGCCGCCGGCGGGGGGACGTACGAGCAGTACTTC